The source of this T cell receptor (beta chain) is a study of T cells after posttransplantation cyclophosphamide. In this sample, this clone turned up once. The antigen is undetermined. TCRdb's copy holds only in-frame clones and misses some; the assay was immunoSEQ multiplex PCR. The table includes 9,500 to 10,000 clones, approximately 87% detected once. Germline V gene sequence: CDR1 KGHSH, CDR2 LQKENI. This CDR3 is built from 14 residues. The V end lost 0 bases, the J end lost 4 bases, and 8 bases lay between the germline ends. Control samples came 1 year after myeloablative marrow transplants with methotrexate plus calcineurin inhibitor. Overall study findings and caveats: Recipient CMV seropositivity and CMV reactivation strongly tracked TRB clonality.

The material was PBMCs, obtained after an allogeneic stem cell transplant with a calcineurin inhibitor and methotrexate. The TCR sequence derives from a young adult male patient who received an allogeneic stem cell transplant from an unrelated donor, was CMV-positive, and had no GVHD. The T cells may come from the graft donor. The V call is TRBV18, the J call TRBJ2-3, with D possibly TRBD2 on 5 matching bases. The CDR3 DNA reads as TGTGCCAGCTCACCACCAATCGGGGCAGATACGCAGTATTTT. This translates into CASSPPIGADTQYF. The full variable domain, in which reference TRBV18 and TRBJ2-3 provide the parts outside the CDR3, is NAGVMQNPRHLVRRRGQEARLRCSPMKGHSHVYWYRQLPEEGLKFMVYLQKENIIDESGMPKERFSAEFPKEGPSILRIQQVVRGDSAAYFCASSPPIGADTQYFGPGTRLTVL.